This TCR beta chain was identified during a study of blood T cell repertoires in COVID-19. With V trimmed by 5 bases and J by 9 bases, 7 bases remained unmatched. The CDR3 totals 12 residues. Germline CDR1 reads GTSNPN; CDR2 reads SVGIG (reference sequence). Profiling relied on immunoSEQ multiplex PCR, and the TCRdb table lists in-frame clones only, not all of them. The sample holds hundreds of thousands of clones; roughly 79% are singletons and the top ten take approximately 1.9%. The sequence was collected from a woman at least 80 years old with acute or convalescent COVID-19. The specimen sequenced was peripheral blood. J is TRBJ1-2 and V is TRBV30; 9 nucleotides align to TRBD1. The CDR3 DNA sequence: TGTGCCTGGTCCCCTGGACAGGGGAGCTACACCTTC. It is translated as CAWSPGQGSYTF.